This T cell receptor (beta chain) came from a study of T cell changes during pregnancy in multiple sclerosis. Some clones are missing from TCRdb's copy, which holds only in-frame ones; the method was immunoSEQ multiplex PCR. The sample carries about 98,000 clones, about 91% recorded once. The germline gives CDR1 MNHNY, CDR2 SVGAGI (reference sequence). Unmatched junction bases numbered 9, after V lost 6 bases and J lost 5 bases. The length of the CDR3 is 14 residues. The receptor's source is a female donor in good health, enrolled as a control in a pregnancy study. V is TRBV6-6 and J is TRBJ2-7, with 8 bases lining up with TRBD2. The sequencing here drew on peripheral blood, taken after pregnancy. CDR3 amino acids: CASRAIAGFDEQYF. CDR3 in DNA: TGTGCCAGCAGGGCGATAGCGGGATTCGACGAGCAGTACTTC.